The rows below give T cell receptor beta chains drawn from one sample of a study of T cells in Graves' hyperthyroidism and ophthalmopathy. TCRdb processed the multiplex PCR reads anew with MiXCR; each CDR3 protein has one entry. This sample has approximately 590,000 distinct CDR3 sequences, with around 16% found just once. Material for sequencing was blood. These receptor sequences come from a woman aged 25-40 years with Graves' hyperthyroidism. CDR3s include the opening cysteine and the closing phenylalanine or tryptophan. Each record gives: D gene, J gene, CDR3 length, V gene, clone size, CDR3 protein, CDR3 DNA. A D gene is named only where the DNA matches it firmly. The size entry is marked missing in some rows and otherwise reads once, few, many or a size class.

TRBD1 | TRBJ2-1 | 16 | TRBV7-9 | many | CASSPTGAVSYNEQFF | TGTGCCAGCAGCCCAACAGGGGCCGTCTCCTACAATGAGCAGTTCTTC
- | TRBJ1-6 | 13 | TRBV27 | many | CASSLSWDSPLHF | TGTGCCAGCAGTTTATCGTGGGATTCACCCCTCCACTTT
- | TRBJ2-5 | 15 | TRBV5-1 | - | CASSYSGPSSETQYF | TGCGCCAGCAGCTACTCGGGACCCTCCTCAGAGACCCAGTACTTC
- | TRBJ2-7 | 15 | TRBV11-2 | many | CASSLRGTSSYEQYF | TGTGCCAGCAGCCTAAGAGGGACTTCTTCCTACGAGCAGTACTTC
- | TRBJ2-2 | 12 | TRBV5-1 | many | CASSRTTGELFF | TGCGCCAGCAGCCGGACAACCGGGGAGCTGTTTTTT
TRBD1 | TRBJ2-5 | 16 | TRBV7-6 | - | CASSLLGQGAGETQYF | TGTGCCAGCAGCTTACTGGGACAGGGGGCGGGGGAGACCCAGTACTTC
- | TRBJ2-3 | 11 | TRBV29-1 | - | CSVGDPDTQYF | TGCAGCGTCGGGGATCCAGATACGCAGTATTTT
TRBD1 | TRBJ1-2 | 16 | TRBV19 | many | CASSQSPGQGSYGYTF | TGTGCCAGTAGCCAATCCCCGGGACAGGGGAGCTATGGCTACACCTTC
- | TRBJ2-4 | 15 | TRBV24-1 | - | CATSDPTVAKNIQYF | TGTGCCACCAGTGACCCAACGGTAGCCAAAAACATTCAGTACTTC
TRBD2 | TRBJ2-7 | 16 | TRBV5-1 | - | CASSAGLAGGNYEQYF | TGCGCCAGCAGCGCGGGACTAGCGGGAGGAAACTACGAGCAGTACTTC
- | TRBJ1-4 | 15 | TRBV13 | few | CASSLRGSRAEKLFF | TGTGCCAGCAGCTTAAGGGGCTCTAGGGCTGAAAAACTGTTTTTT
TRBD2 | TRBJ2-3 | 18 | TRBV7-2 | many | CASSGGTSGGYSTDTQYF | TGTGCCAGCAGCGGCGGTACTAGCGGGGGGTATAGCACAGATACGCAGTATTTT
TRBD1 | TRBJ2-2 | 12 | TRBV5-5 | - | CASSHRGGELFF | TGTGCCAGCAGCCACAGGGGCGGGGAGCTGTTTTTT
- | TRBJ1-1 | 14 | TRBV6-1 | many | CASSPSLGRTEAFF | TGTGCCAGCAGCCCTAGTCTGGGGCGGACTGAAGCTTTCTTT
TRBD2 | TRBJ2-3 | 20 | TRBV9 | many | CASSYTASSGTSGSTDTQYF | TGTGCCAGCAGCTACACGGCGTCGTCCGGGACTAGCGGGAGCACAGATACGCAGTATTTT
- | TRBJ1-2 | 15 | TRBV4-3 | many | CASSQDEGGIYGYTF | TGCGCCAGCAGCCAAGATGAAGGAGGGATCTATGGCTACACCTTC
- | TRBJ1-3 | 15 | TRBV13 | few | CASSLGGRRGNTIYF | TGTGCCAGCAGCTTAGGGGGGCGACGTGGAAACACCATATATTTT
TRBD1 | TRBJ2-5 | 15 | TRBV28 | many | CASKPVEGAQETQYF | TGTGCCAGTAAGCCGGTAGAGGGGGCCCAAGAGACCCAGTACTTC
TRBD2 | TRBJ2-1 | 14 | TRBV20-1 | many | CSARGLAGNNEQFF | TGCAGTGCTAGAGGCCTAGCGGGAAACAATGAGCAGTTCTTC
TRBD2 | TRBJ2-1 | 18 | TRBV25-1 | - | CASSERILAGGLTNEQFF | TGTGCCAGCAGTGAAAGGATTCTAGCGGGAGGTTTAACTAATGAGCAGTTCTTC
- | TRBJ2-1 | 16 | TRBV10-3 | many | CAISEYRTEFNNEQFF | TGTGCCATCAGTGAGTATAGGACAGAGTTTAACAATGAGCAGTTCTTC
- | TRBJ2-3 | 16 | TRBV5-4 | few | CASSLTRERGADTQYF | TGTGCCAGCAGCTTGACGCGGGAGAGGGGGGCAGATACGCAGTATTTT